The 26 T cell receptor beta chains in this list originate from one sample, sequenced in a study of graft-versus-host responses after intestinal transplantation. No cognate antigen is known for these TCRs. TCRdb's copy holds only in-frame clones and misses some; the assay was immunoSEQ multiplex PCR. The data hold some 76,000 clones, with around 90% observed a single time. Source: unstimulated CD8+ T cells sorted from spleen or lymph node cells, taken before transplant. Receptor source: a human donor who was the organ donor for an intestinal transplant.

The rearrangement joins TRBV9 to TRBJ2-7, with D perhaps matching TRBD2 (7 bases). CDR3 size: 14 residues. CDR1 is SGDLS, CDR2 YYNGEE, per germline. V lost 6 bases to trimming and J lost 5 bases, with 18 bases between them. CDR3 protein: CASTEGGESHEQYF. The CDR3 coding sequence is TGTGCCAGCACCGAAGGGGGGGAATCCCACGAGCAGTACTTC. The whole variable domain, filled in from reference TRBV9 and TRBJ2-7, reads DSGVTQTPKHLITATGQRVTLRCSPRSGDLSVYWYQQSLDQGLQFLIQYYNGEERAKGNILERFSAQQFPDLHSELNLSSLELGDSALYFCASTEGGESHEQYFGPGTRLTVT.

The V gene is TRBV7-9, the J gene TRBJ2-5, with 7 nucleotides matching TRBD2. This CDR3 comprises 17 residues. Germline V lookup: CDR1 SEHNR, CDR2 FQNEAQ (reference sequence). With 1 base clipped from V and 0 bases from J, the junction kept 8 bases outside the gene matches. In nucleotides, the CDR3 is TGTGCCAGCAGCTTAGGGACTCCGGGGGGTTACCAAGAGACCCAGTACTTC. Translated: CASSLGTPGGYQETQYF.

This clone appeared once. The chain recombines TRBV28 with TRBJ1-2; D might be TRBD1 (6 bases). V was pared by 8 bases and J by 2 bases, with 12 bases between. Germline lookup yields CDR1 MDHEN and CDR2 SYDVKM. The CDR3 sequence is 13 residues long. The CDR3 sequence: CASEQGVNYGYTF. In DNA form, the CDR3 reads TGTGCCAGCGAACAGGGTGTCAACTATGGCTACACCTTC.

The chain carries TRBV7-9 and TRBJ1-2; D uncertain. Germline V CDR1 and CDR2: SEHNR, FQNEAQ (reference sequence). Trimming removed 3 bases from V and 8 bases from J, with 16 bases in between. There are 14 residues in the CDR3. The CDR3 nucleotides are TGTGCCAGCAGCTTTACCTCAGGATATTTCGGCTACACCTTC. Translating it yields CASSFTSGYFGYTF.

This chain uses TRBV15 with TRBJ2-7; 9 bases map to TRBD1. CDR1 and CDR2 from the germline V gene are LNHNV and YYDKDF (reference sequence). There are 16 residues in the CDR3. V gave up 0 bases and J gave up 5 bases; unmatched junction bases: 8. The CDR3 is CATSRDDGTGMDEQYF. The CDR3 DNA follows: TGTGCCACCAGCAGAGACGATGGGACAGGGATGGACGAGCAGTACTTC. Looking up the rest from reference TRBV15 and TRBJ2-7 gives the full variable domain: DAMVIQNPRYQVTQFGKPVTLSCSQTLNHNVMYWYQQKSSQAPKLLFHYYDKDFNNEADTPDNFQSRRPNTSFCFLDIRSPGLGDTAMYLCATSRDDGTGMDEQYFGPGTRLTVT.

CDR3 region: CASSLSLGQGWVGGYTF. CDR3 DNA sequence: TGTGCCAGCAGCTTGAGTCTAGGACAGGGTTGGGTAGGTGGCTACACCTTC. The chain joins TRBV5-5 to TRBJ1-2; 8 positions match TRBD1. This CDR3 is built from 17 residues. Germline loops: CDR1 SGHKS, CDR2 YYEKEE (reference sequence). The V gene end was trimmed by 1 base and the J gene end by 7 bases; junction bases not matched to a gene: 15.

The chain combines TRBV19 with TRBJ1-5; 8 bases agree with TRBD1. The V gene end was trimmed by 0 bases and the J gene end by 7 bases; junction bases not matched to a gene: 11. This CDR3 has 17 amino acids. Germline values: CDR1 LNHDA, CDR2 SQIVND (reference sequence). The CDR3 DNA reads as TGTGCCAGTAGTATAGATGGGCAGGGGGCGTCGGGCCAGCCCCAGCATTTT. It encodes CASSIDGQGASGQPQHF.

The chain couples TRBV28 to TRBJ2-2; D is undetermined. There are 15 residues in the CDR3. Deletions cut 5 bases from V and 3 bases from J, with 13 bases between. Germline values: CDR1 MDHEN, CDR2 SYDVKM. For the CDR3, the DNA is TGTGCCAGCAGTCTTCATGACACCTACACCGGGGAGCTGTTTTTT. Protein product: CASSLHDTYTGELFF.

The chain carries TRBV15 and TRBJ1-3, with unresolved D. CDR1 is LNHNV and CDR2 is YYDKDF in the germline V gene (reference sequence). V was shortened by 0 bases and J by 0 bases, with 6 bases between the two germline ends. The CDR3 runs 15 residues. Here the CDR3 DNA reads TGTGCCACCAGCAGAGATAAATTCTCTGGAAACACCATATATTTT. Translated, it gives CATSRDKFSGNTIYF.

The CDR3 bases are TGTGCCAGCAGCCGGGGGACAGTGAGTAATGAAAAACTGTTTTTT. Its translation is CASSRGTVSNEKLFF. The J gene is TRBJ1-4, the V gene TRBV28; TRBD1 matches 7 bases. The CDR3 is 15 amino acids. V lost 6 bases and J lost 4; bases outside the gene matches: 8. The germline CDR1 and CDR2 sequences are MDHEN and SYDVKM.

This clone was seen more than once but under ten times. The rearrangement links TRBV6-5 to TRBJ1-2, with D unresolved. Germline lookup yields CDR1 MNHEY and CDR2 SVGAGI. The CDR3 has 16 residues. With 0 bases removed from V and 8 bases from J, the gap between germline ends came to 19 bases. Here the CDR3 reads CASSYSNTNRLDGYTF. Written as DNA, the CDR3 is TGTGCCAGCAGTTACTCGAATACGAACAGACTCGACGGCTACACCTTC.

The sample holds one count of this clone. This sequence joins TRBV6-1 and TRBJ2-1, with 7 bases aligning to TRBD2. J gave up 6 bases and V 7 bases, and 6 bases lay outside the gene matches. Germline lookup yields CDR1 MNHNS and CDR2 SASEGT. The CDR3 is 13 amino acids. Here the CDR3 DNA reads TGTGCCAGCACCGGGGGGTTACGCAATGAGCAGTTCTTC. It encodes CASTGGLRNEQFF.

This chain joins TRBV10-1 and TRBJ2-7; 8 bases are shared with TRBD2. Germline CDR1 reads WNHNN; CDR2 reads SYGVQD (reference sequence). This CDR3 has 16 residues. The J segment lost 6 bases and the V segment lost 3 bases, leaving 13 bases of the junction unmatched. The CDR3 coding sequence is TGCGCCAGCAGTGACCCCCTGGCGGGGGGCCGTAGCGAGCAGTACTTC. It yields the protein CASSDPLAGGRSEQYF.

This clone came up a few times. This chain joins TRBV10-3 and TRBJ2-7, with 16 nucleotides matching TRBD2. This CDR3 is built from 17 residues. Germline loops: CDR1 ENHRY, CDR2 SYGVKD. The ends lost 6 bases at V and 2 bases at J; junction bases unmatched: 7. The CDR3, as DNA: TGTGCCATCAGCCCGGGACTAGCGGGGGGGCCCGCCTACGAGCAGTACTTC. It yields the protein CAISPGLAGGPAYEQYF.

Concerning this clone: The sample has other DNA sequences that encode this CDR3 too. The V and J genes are TRBV14 and TRBJ1-2; 8 bases are a match to TRBD1. The germline V gene encodes CDR1 SGHDN and CDR2 FVKESK. Trimming removed 4 bases from V and 4 bases from J; junction bases left unmatched: 11. The CDR3 is made up of 16 amino acids. CDR3 DNA: TGTGCCAGCAGCCCTCGGCAGGGGGCACGAATCTATGGCTACACCTTC. Translated, it gives CASSPRQGARIYGYTF. The variable domain in full, with the rest retrieved from reference TRBV14 and TRBJ1-2, is EAGVTQFPSHSVIEKGQTVTLRCDPISGHDNLYWYRRVMGKEIKFLLHFVKESKQDESGMPNNRFLAERTGGTYSTLKVQPAELEDSGVYFCASSPRQGARIYGYTFGSGTRLTVV.

This chain links TRBV6-6 with TRBJ1-2, with D unresolved. The CDR3 has 15 amino acids. V was trimmed by 2 bases and J by 3 bases, leaving 13 bases between them. Germline V gene lookup returns CDR1 MNHNY and CDR2 SVGAGI (reference sequence). Here the CDR3 DNA reads TGTGCCAGCAGTTACGGTCGGATGCTGCACTATGGCTACACCTTC. Protein: CASSYGRMLHYGYTF.

With respect to this clone: Additional DNA sequences in this sample encode the identical CDR3. The V call is TRBV9, the J call TRBJ2-1; D may be TRBD2 (7 bases). V lost 0 bases and J 5 bases, leaving 12 bases between the germline ends. Germline CDR1 and CDR2: SGDLS and YYNGEE. The CDR3 consists of 15 residues. The CDR3 loop is CASSVEGGANNEQFF. The CDR3 nucleotides are TGTGCCAGCAGCGTAGAGGGGGGGGCCAACAATGAGCAGTTCTTC.

The chain recombines TRBV5-4 with TRBJ1-1; the D gene is possibly TRBD1 (6 bases). Per germline, CDR1 SGHNT and CDR2 YYREEE (reference sequence). The CDR3 is made up of 11 amino acids. Trimming cost V 4 bases and J 8 bases, with 9 bases left between them. The CDR3 loop reads CASSRGQEAFF. In nucleotides, the CDR3 is TGTGCCAGCAGCCGTGGACAGGAAGCTTTCTTT. Together with reference TRBV5-4 and TRBJ1-1, the CDR3 gives the full variable domain: ETGVTQSPTHLIKTRGQQVTLRCSSQSGHNTVSWYQQALGQGPQFIFQYYREEENGRGNFPPRFSGLQFPNYSSELNVNALELDDSALYLCASSRGQEAFFGQGTRLTVV.

The chain's CDR3 is CASSSRSLTNYGYTF. In DNA, the CDR3 is TGTGCCAGTAGTTCACGGAGCCTCACTAACTATGGCTACACCTTC. The rearrangement joins TRBV19 to TRBJ1-2; D ambiguous. Between the trimmed V and J ends, which lost 5 bases and 0 bases, there was a span of 13 bases. The CDR3 extends over 15 amino acids. CDR1 and CDR2 from the germline V gene are LNHDA and SQIVND (reference sequence).

This clone was seen a single time. J is TRBJ1-6 and V is TRBV5-6, with 7 bases matching TRBD1. Unmatched junction bases numbered 6, after V lost 0 bases and J lost 6 bases. Germline CDR1 is SGHDT and CDR2 is YYEEEE. This CDR3 has 16 residues. The CDR3 region has the DNA TGTGCCAGCAGCTTGGGAGGACAGGTCCTTAATTCACCCCTCCACTTT. This codes for CASSLGGQVLNSPLHF.

CDR3 bases: TGTGCCAGCAGCTTGGTAGGGAGCTCCTACGAGCAGTACTTC. It encodes CASSLVGSSYEQYF. The chain is built from TRBV5-8 and TRBJ2-5, with D possibly matching TRBD2 (5 bases). The J call may be mistaken, given a closer DNA end match to TRBJ2-7. CDR1 and CDR2 from the germline V gene are SGHTS and YDEGEE. The CDR3 covers 14 residues.

This clone was counted once. The chain links TRBV4-2 to TRBJ1-6; D is perhaps TRBD1 (6 bases). The V and J ends lost 4 bases and 6 bases respectively, with 13 bases between them. Germline CDR1 reads LGHNA; CDR2 reads YNFKEQ. There are 15 residues in the CDR3. Here the CDR3 DNA reads TGTGCCAGCAGCCTAGGGGGGTCTTCTAATTCACCCCTCCACTTT. This codes for CASSLGGSSNSPLHF.

This chain joins TRBV4-2 and TRBJ2-1, with a possible D match to TRBD1 (5 bases). CDR3 length equals 15 residues. CDR1 and CDR2 from the germline V gene are LGHNA and YNFKEQ. Trimming cost V 1 base and J 5 bases, with 12 bases left between them. The CDR3 spells CASSQGVGADNEQFF. Here the CDR3 DNA reads TGTGCCAGCAGCCAAGGGGTAGGGGCCGACAATGAGCAGTTCTTC.

This clone was seen a single time. CDR3 amino acids: CASSVGTGIQPQHF. As DNA, the CDR3 is TGTGCCAGCAGCGTAGGTACAGGGATACAGCCCCAGCATTTT. V and J are TRBV9 and TRBJ1-5; the D gene is possibly TRBD1 (6 bases). Per the germline V gene, CDR1 is SGDLS and CDR2 is YYNGEE. Deletions cut 0 bases from V and 7 bases from J, with 11 bases between. The CDR3 has 14 residues.

This chain uses TRBV6-5 with TRBJ2-1, with 7 bases matching TRBD2. J gave up 10 bases and V 2 bases, and 11 bases lay outside the gene matches. CDR1 MNHEY and CDR2 SVGAGI come from the germline V gene. The CDR3 totals 15 residues. CDR3 in amino acids: CASSYEAGWPPEQFF. The CDR3 DNA reads TGTGCCAGCAGTTACGAAGCGGGGTGGCCACCGGAGCAGTTCTTC.

This chain joins TRBV27 and TRBJ1-5, with 7 bases lining up with TRBD1. V lost 8 bases and J lost 1; bases outside the gene matches: 2. Germline V gives CDR1 MNHEY, CDR2 SMNVEV (reference sequence). The CDR3 runs to 13 residues. CDR3 protein: CASGTVSNQPQHF. CDR3 DNA sequence: TGTGCCAGCGGGACAGTGAGCAATCAGCCCCAGCATTTT.